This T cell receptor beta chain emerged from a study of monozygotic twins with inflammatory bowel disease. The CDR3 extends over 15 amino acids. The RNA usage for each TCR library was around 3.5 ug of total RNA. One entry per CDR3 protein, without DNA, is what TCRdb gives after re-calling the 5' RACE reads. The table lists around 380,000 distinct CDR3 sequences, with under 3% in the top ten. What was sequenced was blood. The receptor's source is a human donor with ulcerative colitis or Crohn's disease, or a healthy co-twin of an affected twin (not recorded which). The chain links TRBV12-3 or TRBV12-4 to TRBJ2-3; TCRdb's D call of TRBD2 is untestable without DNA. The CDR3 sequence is CASSEGGFGTDTQYF.